These T cell receptor beta chains were read from a single sample in a study of CD8 T cells in Susac syndrome. From the immunoSEQ multiplex PCR reads, TCRdb called clonotypes with MiXCR, one entry per CDR3 protein. The profile covers about 140,000 distinct CDR3 sequences, with 85% to 95% appearing a single time and around 0.12% taken by the ten largest. Sequencing input: CD4+ T cells from PBMCs. These receptors all stem from a human donor with multiple sclerosis. CDR3s leave out the opening cysteine and the closing phenylalanine or tryptophan. Each record gives: CDR3 protein, V gene, J gene.

cdr3_aa: ASSYEVVRGGETQY
v_call: TRBV6-2/TRBV6-3
j_call: TRBJ2-5

cdr3_aa: ASRPMGQGSGYT
v_call: TRBV12-3/TRBV12-4
j_call: TRBJ1-2

cdr3_aa: ASSPGLARNEQF
v_call: TRBV7-2
j_call: TRBJ2-1

cdr3_aa: ASSQGTGFSGNTIY
v_call: TRBV3-1
j_call: TRBJ1-3

cdr3_aa: ASSYWTGTSIEQY
v_call: TRBV28
j_call: TRBJ2-7

cdr3_aa: ATSDPGLAASYNEQF
v_call: TRBV24-1
j_call: TRBJ2-1

cdr3_aa: ASSLSRGGEDTQY
v_call: TRBV7-9
j_call: TRBJ2-3

cdr3_aa: SAPGQINTYEQY
v_call: TRBV20-1
j_call: TRBJ2-7

cdr3_aa: ASSLSVYGYT
v_call: TRBV7-9
j_call: TRBJ1-2

cdr3_aa: AWSAGNSNEKLF
v_call: TRBV30
j_call: TRBJ1-4

cdr3_aa: ATSLAGAETQY
v_call: TRBV24-1
j_call: TRBJ2-5

cdr3_aa: AWRHPIRANYGYT
v_call: TRBV30
j_call: TRBJ1-2

cdr3_aa: AWSRSNSPLH
v_call: TRBV30
j_call: TRBJ1-6

cdr3_aa: ASSWTGAYEQY
v_call: TRBV12-3/TRBV12-4
j_call: TRBJ2-7

cdr3_aa: ASTMTGVGSNQPQH
v_call: TRBV27
j_call: TRBJ1-5

cdr3_aa: ASSFQGAYEQY
v_call: TRBV12-3/TRBV12-4
j_call: TRBJ2-7

cdr3_aa: ASSLGASGGRTDTQY
v_call: TRBV7-9
j_call: TRBJ2-3

cdr3_aa: ASSQANRGPAF
v_call: TRBV3-1
j_call: TRBJ1-1

cdr3_aa: ASSRVSNPVNEQF
v_call: TRBV12-3/TRBV12-4
j_call: TRBJ2-1

cdr3_aa: ASKSGELRAGELF
v_call: TRBV6-1
j_call: TRBJ2-2

cdr3_aa: ACRTDRLSSYEQY
v_call: TRBV30
j_call: TRBJ2-7

cdr3_aa: ASSKGQTIYEQY
v_call: TRBV21-1
j_call: TRBJ2-7

cdr3_aa: ASSVEGGPRYGYT
v_call: TRBV9
j_call: TRBJ1-2

cdr3_aa: ASSERQANSPLH
v_call: TRBV2
j_call: TRBJ1-6

cdr3_aa: ASSLRRGAGEQY
v_call: TRBV27
j_call: TRBJ2-7

cdr3_aa: ASSQWTEYEQY
v_call: TRBV3-1
j_call: TRBJ2-7

cdr3_aa: ASSQAPKLSAF
v_call: TRBV3-1
j_call: TRBJ1-1

cdr3_aa: ASSLESTPHGYT
v_call: TRBV7-8
j_call: TRBJ1-2

cdr3_aa: SAREAGKYGYT
v_call: TRBV20-1
j_call: TRBJ1-2

cdr3_aa: ASSFAVAGGLYEQY
v_call: TRBV6-2/TRBV6-3
j_call: TRBJ2-7

cdr3_aa: ASSSTTGSYEQY
v_call: TRBV2
j_call: TRBJ2-7

cdr3_aa: SAVTLGTAGMSGYT
v_call: TRBV20-1
j_call: TRBJ1-2

cdr3_aa: SATGTSIEVYEQY
v_call: TRBV20-1
j_call: TRBJ2-7

cdr3_aa: ATSTSGTGDQPQH
v_call: TRBV15
j_call: TRBJ1-5

cdr3_aa: SAGGNGQPQH
v_call: TRBV29-1
j_call: TRBJ1-5

cdr3_aa: ASSPRTGGRGEQY
v_call: TRBV5-1
j_call: TRBJ2-7

cdr3_aa: SASVTGGHGTDTQY
v_call: TRBV20-1
j_call: TRBJ2-3

cdr3_aa: SGGARFDTEAF
v_call: TRBV29-1
j_call: TRBJ1-1

cdr3_aa: ASSRDRDRARRAF
v_call: TRBV9
j_call: TRBJ1-1

cdr3_aa: ASSQTGATNEKLF
v_call: TRBV4-2
j_call: TRBJ1-4

cdr3_aa: SAIPGLRMNEQF
v_call: TRBV20-1
j_call: TRBJ2-1

cdr3_aa: ASSVAVGTYGYT
v_call: TRBV9
j_call: TRBJ1-2

cdr3_aa: ASRQGGSNTGELF
v_call: TRBV6-2/TRBV6-3
j_call: TRBJ2-2

cdr3_aa: ASSQDRGLYGYT
v_call: TRBV4-3
j_call: TRBJ1-2

cdr3_aa: SANDRVGTQY
v_call: TRBV20-1
j_call: TRBJ2-5

cdr3_aa: SATDPVRSGYT
v_call: TRBV20-1
j_call: TRBJ1-2

cdr3_aa: ASSRHNEQF
v_call: TRBV28
j_call: TRBJ2-1